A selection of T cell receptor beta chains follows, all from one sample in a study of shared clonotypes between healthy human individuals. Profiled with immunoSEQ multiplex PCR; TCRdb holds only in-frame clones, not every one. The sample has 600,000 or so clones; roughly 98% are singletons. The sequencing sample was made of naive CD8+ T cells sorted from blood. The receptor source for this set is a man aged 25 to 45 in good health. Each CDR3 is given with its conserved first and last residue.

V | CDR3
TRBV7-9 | CASSLAGWGNEQFF
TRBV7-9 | CASSLDDSEQFF
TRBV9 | CASSPGGLAGGPIDIQYF
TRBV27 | CASGSRLGDEQFF
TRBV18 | CASSQDTQYF
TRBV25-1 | CASSGWDRDTEAFF
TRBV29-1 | CSVERVGGLYNEQFF
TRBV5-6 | CASSVTDRVRAEQYF
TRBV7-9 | CASSPRQGGNEQFF
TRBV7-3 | CASSYLAGWDNEQFF
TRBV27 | CASSTGTGGNQPQHF
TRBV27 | CASSPLGVAGLGNEQFF
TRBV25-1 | CASSQLAENEQFF
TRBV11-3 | CASSRGTGERQYF
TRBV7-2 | CASSSGPYSYEQYF
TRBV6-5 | CASSQRTGDTGELFF
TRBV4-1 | CASSEGLAAYEQYF